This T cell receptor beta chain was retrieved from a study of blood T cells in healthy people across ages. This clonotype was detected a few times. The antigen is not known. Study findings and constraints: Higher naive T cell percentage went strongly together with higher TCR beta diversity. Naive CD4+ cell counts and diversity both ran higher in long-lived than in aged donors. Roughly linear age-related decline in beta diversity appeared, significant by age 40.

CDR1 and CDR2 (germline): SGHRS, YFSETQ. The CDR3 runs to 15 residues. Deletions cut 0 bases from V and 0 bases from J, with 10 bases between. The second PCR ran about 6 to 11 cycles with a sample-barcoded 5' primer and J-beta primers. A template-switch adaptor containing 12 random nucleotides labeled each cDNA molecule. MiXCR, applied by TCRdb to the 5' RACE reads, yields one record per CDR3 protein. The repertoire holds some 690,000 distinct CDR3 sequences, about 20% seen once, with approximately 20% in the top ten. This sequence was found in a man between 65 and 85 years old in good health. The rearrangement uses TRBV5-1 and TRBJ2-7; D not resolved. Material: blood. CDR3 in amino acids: CASSLDGKSSYEQYF. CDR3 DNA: TGCGCCAGCAGCTTGGATGGTAAGAGCTCCTACGAGCAGTACTTC.